This paragraph covers one TCR beta chain sequence. Profiled with immunoSEQ multiplex PCR; TCRdb holds only in-frame clones, not every one. The sample holds around 260,000 clones, approximately 85% seen once. These data belong to a study of blood T cell repertoires in COVID-19. The CDR3 runs 14 residues. Trimming removed 5 bases from V and 3 bases from J; junction bases left unmatched: 5. CDR1 and CDR2 (germline): MNHEY, SVGAGI. Sequencing input: PBMCs or T cells enriched from blood (not recorded which). The chain has TRBV6-5 and TRBJ2-7; 9 bases line up with TRBD1. The source of this sequence is a woman under 40 who had recovered from COVID-19. In DNA form, the CDR3 reads TGTGCCAGCAGTACCCGGGACAGGGTCTACGAGCAGTACTTC. The encoded protein is CASSTRDRVYEQYF.